This is a list of T cell receptor beta chains from one sample in a study of T cell responses to AZD1222 COVID-19 vaccine. Sequencing used immunoSEQ multiplex PCR; TCRdb keeps in-frame clones, though not all of them. Among roughly 150,000 clones listed, 90% to 95% were seen once. The source was peripheral blood, collected on day 0 of AZD1222 vaccination. These receptors came from an adult in good health. Each CDR3 is given with its conserved first and last residue. Fields, in order: V gene, J gene, D gene, clone size, CDR3 protein, CDR3 DNA. The D gene is left open where the match is weak. Clone size is stated in some rows and not others, as once, few, many or a class when expanded.

v_call: TRBV5-4
j_call: TRBJ2-7
d_call: -
clone_size: -
cdr3_aa: CASSLVGSYEQYF
cdr3_nt: TGTGCCAGCAGCTTGGTAGGCTCCTACGAGCAGTACTTC

v_call: TRBV9
j_call: TRBJ2-7
d_call: -
clone_size: -
cdr3_aa: CASSVGPHEASEQYF
cdr3_nt: TGTGCCAGCAGCGTAGGCCCCCATGAGGCGTCCGAGCAGTACTTC

v_call: TRBV18
j_call: TRBJ1-1
d_call: TRBD1
clone_size: -
cdr3_aa: CASSPSTGANTEAFF
cdr3_nt: TGTGCCAGCTCACCCTCGACAGGGGCGAACACTGAAGCTTTCTTT

v_call: TRBV29-1
j_call: TRBJ2-2
d_call: -
clone_size: -
cdr3_aa: CSVDRSRGELFF
cdr3_nt: TGCAGCGTTGACAGGTCTAGGGGGGAGCTGTTTTTT

v_call: TRBV7-2
j_call: TRBJ1-2
d_call: -
clone_size: -
cdr3_aa: CASSLTGDGYTF
cdr3_nt: TGTGCCAGCAGCTTAACAGGCGATGGCTACACCTTC

v_call: TRBV4-3
j_call: TRBJ1-5
d_call: -
clone_size: -
cdr3_aa: CASSQEPTASNQPQHF
cdr3_nt: TGCGCCAGCAGCCAAGAGCCTACAGCTAGCAATCAGCCCCAGCATTTT

v_call: TRBV27
j_call: TRBJ1-1
d_call: TRBD1
clone_size: -
cdr3_aa: CASSFRGGTEAFF
cdr3_nt: TGTGCCAGCAGTTTCAGGGGGGGCACTGAAGCTTTCTTT

v_call: TRBV7-2
j_call: TRBJ1-1
d_call: -
clone_size: -
cdr3_aa: CASSPPKGPSPEEAFF
cdr3_nt: TGTGCCAGCAGCCCCCCCAAGGGCCCAAGCCCTGAGGAAGCTTTCTTT

v_call: TRBV10-3
j_call: TRBJ1-2
d_call: -
clone_size: once
cdr3_aa: CAISGPANYGYTF
cdr3_nt: TGTGCCATCAGTGGACCAGCGAACTATGGCTACACCTTC

v_call: TRBV6-5
j_call: TRBJ2-7
d_call: TRBD2
clone_size: -
cdr3_aa: CASSYLAGAYEQYF
cdr3_nt: TGTGCCAGCAGTTATCTAGCGGGAGCCTACGAGCAGTACTTC

v_call: TRBV25-1
j_call: TRBJ1-2
d_call: -
clone_size: -
cdr3_aa: CASSEGTLWTRGYTF
cdr3_nt: TGTGCCAGCAGTGAAGGAACACTCTGGACACGTGGCTACACCTTC

v_call: TRBV7-9
j_call: TRBJ2-6
d_call: TRBD1
clone_size: -
cdr3_aa: CASSPTGAGANVLTF
cdr3_nt: TGTGCCAGCAGCCCTACAGGGGCTGGGGCCAACGTCCTGACTTTC

v_call: TRBV19
j_call: TRBJ2-3
d_call: -
clone_size: once
cdr3_aa: CASSTGTLDTDTQYF
cdr3_nt: TGTGCCAGTAGTACCGGGACGCTTGACACAGATACGCAGTATTTT

v_call: TRBV28
j_call: TRBJ1-1
d_call: TRBD1
clone_size: -
cdr3_aa: CASSPGQGYTEAFF
cdr3_nt: TGTGCCAGCAGTCCTGGACAGGGGTATACTGAAGCTTTCTTT

v_call: TRBV3-1/TRBV3-2
j_call: TRBJ1-1
d_call: TRBD1
clone_size: -
cdr3_aa: CASSQDRTGRFTEAFF
cdr3_nt: TGTGCCAGCAGCCAAGATCGGACAGGAAGATTCACTGAAGCTTTCTTT

v_call: TRBV11-2
j_call: TRBJ2-7
d_call: -
clone_size: -
cdr3_aa: CASRISGGYEQYF
cdr3_nt: TGTGCCAGCAGGATTAGCGGCGGCTACGAGCAGTACTTC

v_call: TRBV12-3/TRBV12-4
j_call: TRBJ2-7
d_call: -
clone_size: -
cdr3_aa: CASSYLRTYEQYF
cdr3_nt: TGTGCCAGCAGTTATCTCAGGACCTACGAGCAGTACTTC

v_call: TRBV5-1
j_call: TRBJ2-5
d_call: TRBD1
clone_size: -
cdr3_aa: CASSAGTGVWETQYF
cdr3_nt: TGCGCCAGCAGCGCAGGGACAGGGGTTTGGGAGACCCAGTACTTC

v_call: TRBV10-3
j_call: TRBJ2-2
d_call: TRBD1
clone_size: -
cdr3_aa: CAAQPGQGSGELFF
cdr3_nt: TGTGCCGCCCAACCGGGACAGGGGAGCGGGGAGCTGTTTTTT

v_call: TRBV5-4
j_call: TRBJ2-7
d_call: TRBD2
clone_size: -
cdr3_aa: CASSLAPLAGVNEQYF
cdr3_nt: TGTGCCAGCAGCTTGGCCCCTCTAGCGGGGGTGAACGAGCAGTACTTC

v_call: TRBV20-1
j_call: TRBJ1-1
d_call: -
clone_size: -
cdr3_aa: CSGLEDEAFF
cdr3_nt: TGCAGTGGACTAGAGGATGAAGCTTTCTTT

v_call: TRBV6-2/TRBV6-3
j_call: TRBJ2-1
d_call: TRBD2
clone_size: -
cdr3_aa: CASSHPPLAGVGSEQFF
cdr3_nt: TGTGCCAGCAGCCACCCCCCACTAGCGGGAGTGGGGTCTGAGCAGTTCTTC

v_call: TRBV7-2
j_call: TRBJ1-2
d_call: -
clone_size: once
cdr3_aa: CASSLEVRYGYTF
cdr3_nt: TGTGCCAGCAGCTTAGAGGTCCGATATGGCTACACCTTC

v_call: TRBV7-2
j_call: TRBJ2-7
d_call: -
clone_size: -
cdr3_aa: CASSPRIDYEQYF
cdr3_nt: TGTGCCAGCAGCCCAAGGATCGATTACGAGCAGTACTTC

v_call: TRBV6-5
j_call: TRBJ2-5
d_call: -
clone_size: -
cdr3_aa: CASSPFAAQETQYF
cdr3_nt: TGTGCCAGCAGTCCTTTCGCAGCTCAAGAGACCCAGTACTTC

v_call: TRBV12-3/TRBV12-4
j_call: TRBJ1-2
d_call: TRBD1
clone_size: -
cdr3_aa: CASNPGTGVDYTF
cdr3_nt: TGTGCCAGCAACCCCGGGACAGGGGTTGACTACACCTTC

v_call: TRBV19
j_call: TRBJ1-3
d_call: -
clone_size: -
cdr3_aa: CASSITAGWGDGGTIYF
cdr3_nt: TGTGCCAGTAGTATTACGGCCGGATGGGGGGACGGTGGCACCATATATTTT

v_call: TRBV7-9
j_call: TRBJ2-1
d_call: TRBD2
clone_size: -
cdr3_aa: CASSLSSGNNEQFF
cdr3_nt: TGTGCCAGCAGCTTATCTAGCGGGAACAATGAGCAGTTCTTC

v_call: TRBV7-2
j_call: TRBJ2-3
d_call: TRBD2
clone_size: -
cdr3_aa: CASSSGTSGRSWDTQYF
cdr3_nt: TGTGCCAGCAGCTCGGGTACTAGCGGGAGGTCTTGGGATACGCAGTATTTT

v_call: TRBV15
j_call: TRBJ2-2
d_call: TRBD1
clone_size: -
cdr3_aa: CATSGRQGTSGELFF
cdr3_nt: TGTGCCACCAGCGGAAGACAGGGTACATCCGGGGAGCTGTTTTTT

v_call: TRBV15
j_call: TRBJ1-6
d_call: TRBD1
clone_size: -
cdr3_aa: CATTRTGSYNSPLHF
cdr3_nt: TGTGCCACCACCAGGACAGGCTCCTATAATTCACCCCTCCACTTT

v_call: TRBV7-7
j_call: TRBJ2-5
d_call: TRBD2
clone_size: -
cdr3_aa: CASSLAWTSGQETQYF
cdr3_nt: TGTGCTAGCAGCTTAGCCTGGACTAGCGGGCAAGAGACCCAGTACTTC

v_call: TRBV28
j_call: TRBJ1-1
d_call: -
clone_size: -
cdr3_aa: CASSRNRDWDTEAFF
cdr3_nt: TGTGCCAGCAGTCGAAATCGGGACTGGGACACTGAAGCTTTCTTT

v_call: TRBV11-2
j_call: TRBJ1-2
d_call: -
clone_size: -
cdr3_aa: CASTSSATANYGYTF
cdr3_nt: TGTGCCAGCACCAGTTCCGCGACAGCTAACTATGGCTACACCTTC

v_call: TRBV19
j_call: TRBJ2-6
d_call: TRBD1
clone_size: -
cdr3_aa: CASTMGTAGANVLTF
cdr3_nt: TGTGCCAGTACCATGGGGACAGCTGGGGCCAACGTCCTGACTTTC

v_call: TRBV28
j_call: TRBJ2-1
d_call: TRBD2
clone_size: -
cdr3_aa: CASSLAGGPKNEQFF
cdr3_nt: TGTGCCAGCAGTTTAGCGGGAGGGCCTAAAAATGAGCAGTTCTTC

v_call: TRBV28
j_call: TRBJ2-2
d_call: -
clone_size: -
cdr3_aa: CASSLTGSLSGELFF
cdr3_nt: TGTGCCAGCAGTTTAACAGGGAGTCTCTCCGGGGAGCTGTTTTTT

v_call: TRBV2
j_call: TRBJ2-3
d_call: TRBD2
clone_size: -
cdr3_aa: CASSPRGSGWGTDTQYF
cdr3_nt: TGTGCCAGCAGTCCCCGAGGTAGCGGGTGGGGCACAGATACGCAGTATTTT

v_call: TRBV6-2/TRBV6-3
j_call: TRBJ2-1
d_call: -
clone_size: -
cdr3_aa: CASSYGPLNPSRRFF
cdr3_nt: TGTGCCAGCAGTTACGGGCCGCTAAACCCTTCGCGGCGGTTCTTC

v_call: TRBV7-8
j_call: TRBJ1-2
d_call: -
clone_size: -
cdr3_aa: CASSPQVNYGYTF
cdr3_nt: TGTGCCAGCAGCCCCCAAGTAAACTATGGCTACACCTTC

v_call: TRBV18
j_call: TRBJ1-2
d_call: -
clone_size: -
cdr3_aa: CASSPGDPLRGYGYTF
cdr3_nt: TGTGCCAGCTCACCGGGAGATCCCCTGAGGGGGTATGGCTACACCTTC

v_call: TRBV28
j_call: TRBJ1-3
d_call: TRBD1
clone_size: -
cdr3_aa: CASSLYRTGFQESSGNTIYF
cdr3_nt: TGTGCCAGCAGTTTATATCGGACAGGGTTCCAAGAGAGCTCTGGAAACACCATATATTTT

v_call: TRBV4-3
j_call: TRBJ1-6
d_call: TRBD1
clone_size: -
cdr3_aa: CASSTSPGQGYSPLHF
cdr3_nt: TGCGCCAGCAGTACCTCCCCTGGACAGGGGTATTCACCCCTCCACTTT

v_call: TRBV27
j_call: TRBJ1-6
d_call: -
clone_size: -
cdr3_aa: CASSLRQGNSPLHF
cdr3_nt: TGTGCCAGCAGTTTACGCCAGGGCAATTCACCCCTCCACTTT

v_call: TRBV3-1/TRBV3-2
j_call: TRBJ1-6
d_call: TRBD1
clone_size: -
cdr3_aa: CASSKAGQRNSPLHF
cdr3_nt: TGTGCCAGCAGCAAAGCGGGACAGCGCAATTCACCCCTCCACTTT

v_call: TRBV3-1/TRBV3-2
j_call: TRBJ1-5
d_call: -
clone_size: -
cdr3_aa: CASSQGTSQPQHF
cdr3_nt: TGTGCCAGCAGCCAAGGGACGTCTCAGCCCCAGCATTTT

v_call: TRBV12-3/TRBV12-4
j_call: TRBJ1-1
d_call: -
clone_size: few
cdr3_aa: CASSFMNTEAFF
cdr3_nt: TGTGCCAGCAGTTTTATGAACACTGAAGCTTTCTTT

v_call: TRBV28
j_call: TRBJ2-1
d_call: -
clone_size: -
cdr3_aa: CASSFSGNSYNEQFF
cdr3_nt: TGTGCCAGCAGTTTTTCCGGGAACTCCTACAATGAGCAGTTCTTC

v_call: TRBV27
j_call: TRBJ2-3
d_call: TRBD2
clone_size: -
cdr3_aa: CASRRGLGVLSDTQYF
cdr3_nt: TGTGCCAGCAGGCGGGGACTAGGCGTTCTATCAGATACGCAGTATTTT

v_call: TRBV6-4
j_call: TRBJ1-2
d_call: TRBD1
clone_size: -
cdr3_aa: CASRPGTGRGYTF
cdr3_nt: TGTGCCAGCAGACCCGGGACAGGGAGGGGCTACACCTTC

v_call: TRBV5-1
j_call: TRBJ2-7
d_call: TRBD1
clone_size: -
cdr3_aa: CASSHRQGASEQYF
cdr3_nt: TGCGCCAGCAGCCATAGACAGGGGGCGAGTGAGCAGTACTTC

v_call: TRBV6-5
j_call: TRBJ1-5
d_call: -
clone_size: -
cdr3_aa: CASDLLSGQPQHF
cdr3_nt: TGTGCCAGCGACCTACTCTCAGGGCAGCCCCAGCATTTT